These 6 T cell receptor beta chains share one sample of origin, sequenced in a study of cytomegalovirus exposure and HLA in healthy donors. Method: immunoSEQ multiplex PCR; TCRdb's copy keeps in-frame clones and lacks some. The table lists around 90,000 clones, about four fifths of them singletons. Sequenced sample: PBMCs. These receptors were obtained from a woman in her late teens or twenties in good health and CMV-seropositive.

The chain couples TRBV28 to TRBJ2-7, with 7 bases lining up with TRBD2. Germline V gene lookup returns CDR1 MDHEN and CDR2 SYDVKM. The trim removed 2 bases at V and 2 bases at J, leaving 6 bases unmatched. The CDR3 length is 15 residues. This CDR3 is CASSLGGRATYEQYF. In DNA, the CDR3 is TGTGCCAGCAGTTTAGGTGGGAGGGCCACCTACGAGCAGTACTTC.

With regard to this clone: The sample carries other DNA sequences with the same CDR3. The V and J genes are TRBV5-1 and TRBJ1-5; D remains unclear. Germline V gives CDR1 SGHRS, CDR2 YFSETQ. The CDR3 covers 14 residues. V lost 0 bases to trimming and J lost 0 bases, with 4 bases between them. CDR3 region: CASSLGGSNQPQHF. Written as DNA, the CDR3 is TGCGCCAGCAGCTTGGGCGGTAGCAATCAGCCCCAGCATTTT.

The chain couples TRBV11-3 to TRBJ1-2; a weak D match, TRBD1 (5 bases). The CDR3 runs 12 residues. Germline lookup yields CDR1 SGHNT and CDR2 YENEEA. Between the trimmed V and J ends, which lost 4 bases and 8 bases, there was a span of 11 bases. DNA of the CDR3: TGTGCCAGCAGCTCCCGCGGGGGGGGCTACACCTTC. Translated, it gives CASSSRGGGYTF.

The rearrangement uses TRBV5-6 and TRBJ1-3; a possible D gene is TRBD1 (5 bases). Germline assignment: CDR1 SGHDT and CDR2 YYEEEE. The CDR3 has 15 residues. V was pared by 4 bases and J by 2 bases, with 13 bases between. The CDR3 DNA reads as TGTGCCAGCAGCCGGGGGGTGGCACCTGGAAACACCATATATTTT. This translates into CASSRGVAPGNTIYF.

CDR3 DNA sequence: TGTGCCAGCAGCCATCCCGTCGGCAATGAGCAGTTCTTC. This encodes CASSHPVGNEQFF. J is TRBJ2-1 and V is TRBV7-9, with unresolved D. CDR3 size: 13 residues. Germline CDR1 and CDR2: SEHNR and FQNEAQ (reference sequence). Trimming pared 5 bases from V and 6 bases from J, leaving 11 bases between. The full variable domain, in which reference TRBV7-9 and TRBJ2-1 provide the parts outside the CDR3, is DTGVSQNPRHKITKRGQNVTFRCDPISEHNRLYWYRQTLGQGPEFLTYFQNEAQLEKSRLLSDRFSAERPKGSFSTLEIQRTEQGDSAMYLCASSHPVGNEQFFGPGTRLTVL.

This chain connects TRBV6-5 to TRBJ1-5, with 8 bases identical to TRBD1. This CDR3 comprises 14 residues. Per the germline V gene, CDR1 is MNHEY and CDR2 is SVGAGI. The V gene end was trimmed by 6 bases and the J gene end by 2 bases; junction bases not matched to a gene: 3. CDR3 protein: CASRMGQGNQPQHF. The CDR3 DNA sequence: TGTGCCAGCAGGATGGGACAGGGCAATCAGCCCCAGCATTTT.